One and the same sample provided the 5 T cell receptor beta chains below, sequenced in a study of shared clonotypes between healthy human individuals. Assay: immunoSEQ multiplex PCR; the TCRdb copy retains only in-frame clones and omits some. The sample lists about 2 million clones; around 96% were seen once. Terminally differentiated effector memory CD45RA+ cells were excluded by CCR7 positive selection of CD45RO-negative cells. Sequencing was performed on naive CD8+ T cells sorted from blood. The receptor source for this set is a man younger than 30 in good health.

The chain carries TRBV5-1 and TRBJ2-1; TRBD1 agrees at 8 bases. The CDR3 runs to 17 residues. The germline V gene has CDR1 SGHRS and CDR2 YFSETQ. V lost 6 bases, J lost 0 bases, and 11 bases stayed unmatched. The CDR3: CASIETGVGSSYNEQFF. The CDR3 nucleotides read TGCGCCAGCATCGAGACAGGGGTAGGGAGCTCCTACAATGAGCAGTTCTTC.

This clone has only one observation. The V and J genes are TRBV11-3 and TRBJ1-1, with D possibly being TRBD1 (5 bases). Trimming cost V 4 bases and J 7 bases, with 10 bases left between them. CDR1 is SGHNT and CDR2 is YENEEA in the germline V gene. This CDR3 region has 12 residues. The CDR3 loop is CASSSTTGEAFF. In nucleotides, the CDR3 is TGTGCCAGCAGCTCGACTACAGGTGAAGCTTTCTTT.

The CDR3 sequence: CASSSDISYGYTF. The CDR3 DNA follows: TGTGCCAGCAGCTCGGACATTAGCTATGGCTACACCTTC. This chain joins TRBV5-4 and TRBJ1-2; D perhaps matches TRBD1 (5 bases). V lost 3 bases and J lost 4, with 10 bases in between. The germline CDR1 and CDR2 sequences are SGHNT and YYREEE (reference sequence). This CDR3 comprises 13 residues.

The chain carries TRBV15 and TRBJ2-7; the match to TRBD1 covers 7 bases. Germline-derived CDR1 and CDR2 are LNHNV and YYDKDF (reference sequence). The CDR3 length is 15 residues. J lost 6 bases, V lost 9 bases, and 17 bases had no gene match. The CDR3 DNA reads TGTGCCACGGCCCCCGGGACAGTTTCTCACGGCGAGCAGTACTTC. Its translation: CATAPGTVSHGEQYF.

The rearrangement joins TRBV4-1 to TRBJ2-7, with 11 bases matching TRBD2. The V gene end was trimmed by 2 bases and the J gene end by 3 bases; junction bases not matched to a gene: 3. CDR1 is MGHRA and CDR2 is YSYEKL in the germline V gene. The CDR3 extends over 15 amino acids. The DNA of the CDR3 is TGCGCCAGCAGCCAATCGACTAGCGGGGACTACGAGCAGTACTTC. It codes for CASSQSTSGDYEQYF.